What follows are 5 T cell receptor beta chains derived from one specimen sequenced in a study of tumor-infiltrating lymphocytes in primary liver carcinoma. From around 0.5 ug total RNA, TCR beta cDNA was generated with a primer in the constant region. Employing slightly modified ARM-PCR, three nested multiplex PCR rounds were run, and these gave rise to the TCR beta libraries. Amplification in the first two PCR rounds was performed using TRBV1-TRBV30 forward primers and a C-beta reverse primer for 10 cycles each. TCRdb ran MiXCR on the multiplex PCR reads and lists one entry per CDR3 protein. The sample includes roughly 180,000 distinct CDR3 sequences, about 60% of them seen just once. Germline DNA was also extracted, while the blood RNA originated from unsorted whole blood. Sequencing was performed on peripheral blood. The source of these receptors is a man aged 40-49 years with primary liver carcinoma and hepatitis B virus infection.

The chain carries TRBV29-1 and TRBJ2-5, with a tentative D call TRBD2 (6 bases). CDR3 length equals 14 residues. Trimming cost V 8 bases and J 0 bases, with 16 bases left between them. Germline V gives CDR1 SQVTM, CDR2 ANQGSEA. The CDR3 DNA sequence: TGCAGCAAATGGGAGGCCAGAGACCAAGAGACCCAGTACTTC. It specifies CSKWEARDQETQYF.

This CDR3 reads CASSFGPGGNEKLFF. CDR3 bases: TGCGCCAGCAGCTTCGGACCTGGTGGGAATGAAAAACTGTTTTTT. The genes are TRBV5-1 and TRBJ1-4, with unresolved D. The CDR3 extends over 15 amino acids. Trimming shortened V by 2 bases and J by 5 bases, and 13 bases separated the two germline ends. Germline lookup yields CDR1 SGHRS and CDR2 YFSETQ.

With respect to this clonotype: No conserved phenylalanine or tryptophan ends this CDR3, so it is likely a read error. The chain recombines TRBV11-1 with TRBJ2-1; 10 nucleotides match TRBD2. Losses at the gene ends were 5 bases for V and 3 bases for J; bases not matched to a gene: 4. This CDR3 contains 15 residues. The germline V gene encodes CDR1 SGHAT and CDR2 FQDESV (reference sequence). DNA for the CDR3: TGTGCCAGCAGCGTAGGACTAGCGGACTACAATGAGCAGTTCCTA. Translation: CASSVGLADYNEQFL.

The chain joins TRBV11-1 to TRBJ2-5, with no clear D. This CDR3 comprises 12 residues. The V end was cut by 11 bases, the J end by 0 bases, with 10 bases between. CDR1 is SGHAT, CDR2 FQDESV, per germline (reference sequence). CDR3 protein: CAYSLDQETQYF. The CDR3 region has the DNA TGTGCCTACAGCTTAGACCAAGAGACCCAGTACTTC.

On this clonotype itself: One end of the junction does not line up with germline, which may come from a read error. The chain carries TRBV4-1 and TRBJ1-1; D remains unclear. Looked up from germline, CDR1 is MGHRA and CDR2 is YSYEKL. The CDR3 contains 15 residues. The CDR3 is CAISQGATLNTEAFF. The CDR3 coding sequence is TGCGCCATCAGCCAAGGAGCAACCTTGAACACTGAAGCTTTCTTT.